Presented here are 30 T cell receptor beta chains from one specimen sequenced in a study of early T cells in non-severe SARS-CoV-2 infection. Via MiXCR, TCRdb re-called the 5' RACE reads, giving one row per CDR3 protein. In the table there are about 68,000 distinct CDR3 sequences, roughly 11% of which are singletons. The sequenced material came from whole blood. The receptors were gathered from an adult who was a healthcare worker with PCR-confirmed SARS-CoV-2 infection or an uninfected control (not recorded which).

This clonotype was seen more than once but under ten times. The J gene is TRBJ2-7, the V gene TRBV4-3; 8 bases are shared with TRBD2. Germline V gene data show CDR1 as LGHNA and CDR2 as YSLEER. The CDR3 covers 14 residues. The V and J ends lost 3 bases and 1 base, in that order; junction bases with no gene match: 2. This CDR3 is CASSQGGGSYEQYF. CDR3 DNA: TGCGCCAGCAGCCAGGGCGGGGGGTCCTACGAGCAGTACTTC.

This clonotype was counted many times. V usage is TRBV5-4 and J usage is TRBJ2-5; TRBD2 aligns across 8 bases. Germline V gene lookup returns CDR1 SGHNT and CDR2 YYREEE (reference sequence). The CDR3 consists of 16 residues. The ends lost 5 bases at V and 3 bases at J; junction bases unmatched: 12. The CDR3 here is CASRSSGSRIKETQYF. In nucleotides, the CDR3 is TGTGCCAGCAGATCAAGCGGGAGTCGGATCAAAGAGACCCAGTACTTC.

The chain joins TRBV29-1 to TRBJ2-1; D not resolved. The CDR3 contains 11 residues. Germline V gene data show CDR1 as SQVTM and CDR2 as ANQGSEA. V was pared by 5 bases and J by 10 bases, with 12 bases between. The CDR3 sequence is CSVWINREQFF. The CDR3 DNA is TGCAGCGTTTGGATCAATAGGGAGCAGTTCTTC.

This clonotype turned up a few times. This chain links TRBV5-1 with TRBJ2-7; D is possibly TRBD2 (5 bases). V lost 5 bases and J 5 bases, leaving 11 bases between the germline ends. This CDR3 region has 12 residues. Germline assignment: CDR1 SGHRS and CDR2 YFSETQ. DNA for the CDR3: TGCGCCAGCAGTGAGGACTGGAACGAGCAGTACTTC. As protein: CASSEDWNEQYF.

CDR3 sequence: CASSEEVTNSYNEQFF. In DNA form, the CDR3 reads TGTGCCAGCAGTGAAGAGGTGACTAACTCCTACAATGAGCAGTTCTTC. The chain employs TRBV6-1 and TRBJ2-1; D might be TRBD2 (5 bases). This CDR3 region has 16 residues. Trimming took 1 base from V and 0 from J, leaving 10 bases between them. The germline gives CDR1 MNHNS, CDR2 SASEGT.

As for this clonotype: A junction boundary mismatches the germline segment, possibly from a read error. This sequence joins TRBV9 and TRBJ2-2; no reliable D call. This CDR3 region has 16 residues. Germline V lookup: CDR1 SGDLS, CDR2 YYNGEE. CDR3 residues: CANSPRNSPNTGELFF. Here the CDR3 DNA reads TGTGCCAACAGCCCGCGTAATAGCCCTAACACCGGGGAGCTGTTTTTT.

This clonotype was seen only a few times. V usage is TRBV5-1 and J usage is TRBJ2-7; 9 bases agree with TRBD1. Trimming at V came to 4 bases and at J to 4 bases, leaving 6 bases not matched to a gene. CDR1 is SGHRS, CDR2 YFSETQ, per germline. The CDR3 consists of 14 residues. The CDR3 bases are TGCGCCAGCAGCGGGGGACAGGGCTTGTACGAGCAGTACTTC. This encodes CASSGGQGLYEQYF.

The chain carries TRBV15 and TRBJ2-1; 8 bases agree with TRBD2. Trimming at V came to 0 bases and at J to 7 bases, leaving 5 bases not matched to a gene. The CDR3 has 15 residues. CDR1 and CDR2 from the germline V gene are LNHNV and YYDKDF (reference sequence). The chain's CDR3 is CATSRELAGWNEQFF. The CDR3 DNA reads as TGTGCCACCAGCAGAGAATTAGCGGGATGGAATGAGCAGTTCTTC.

The chain recombines TRBV28 with TRBJ2-7, with a tentative D call TRBD1 (5 bases). Germline V gives CDR1 MDHEN, CDR2 SYDVKM. Trimming stripped 3 bases from V and 3 bases from J, with 9 bases between. CDR3 size: 13 residues. The CDR3 DNA reads as TGTGCCAGCAGTTTGACAGACCACTACGAGCAGTACTTC. This codes for CASSLTDHYEQYF. Based on the CDR3 plus reference TRBV28 and TRBJ2-7, the full variable domain is DVKVTQSSRYLVKRTGEKVFLECVQDMDHENMFWYRQDPGLGLRLIYFSYDVKMKEKGDIPEGYSVSREKKERFSLILESASTNQTSMYLCASSLTDHYEQYFGPGTRLTVT.

The V call is TRBV20-1, the J call TRBJ2-2, with 8 bases aligning to TRBD1. Germline V gives CDR1 DFQATT, CDR2 SNEGSKA (reference sequence). This CDR3 has 14 amino acids. The ends lost 0 bases at V and 3 bases at J; junction bases unmatched: 0. The CDR3 loop is CSARETGDTGELFF. The CDR3 DNA sequence: TGCAGTGCTAGAGAGACAGGGGACACCGGGGAGCTGTTTTTT.

There are a few counts of this clonotype. V gene TRBV10-2 combines with J gene TRBJ2-7; D is possibly TRBD2 (6 bases). Germline V gives CDR1 WSHSY, CDR2 SAAADI. The CDR3 is 14 amino acids. Trimming removed 6 bases at V and 4 bases at J, with 16 bases between. The CDR3 bases are TGCGCCAGCAGGCGCGGGGTCCAACTTTACGAGCAGTACTTC. This sequence encodes CASRRGVQLYEQYF.

The gene calls are TRBV29-1 and TRBJ1-2; D gene ambiguous. Germline V gene sequence: CDR1 SQVTM, CDR2 ANQGSEA. The V gene lost 8 bases and the J gene lost 8 bases, with 6 bases spanning the gap. This CDR3 has 8 amino acids. In DNA form, the CDR3 reads TGCAGCTTGGGAGGCTACACCTTC. Amino acid sequence: CSLGGYTF. The whole variable domain, remainder taken from reference TRBV29-1 and TRBJ1-2, is SAVISQKPSRDICQRGTSLTIQCQVDSQVTMMFWYRQQPGQSLTLIATANQGSEATYESGFVIDKFPISRPNLTFSTLTVSNMSPEDSSIYLCSLGGYTFGSGTRLTVV.

The chain employs TRBV3-1 and TRBJ2-7; D gene unclear. Germline assignment: CDR1 LGHDT and CDR2 YNNKEL (reference sequence). This CDR3 spans 14 amino acids. V was clipped by 1 base and J by 1 base, with 8 bases between them. CDR3 amino acids: CASSQALGSYEQYF. The CDR3, as DNA: TGTGCCAGCAGCCAAGCGCTCGGTTCCTACGAGCAGTACTTC.

In this sample, this clonotype turned up a few times. At one boundary the junction diverges from the germline segment, which might be a read error. DNA for the CDR3: TGTGCCAGCAGCGAACCGGGACTAGGACTTATAGGGGTGAATTTT. Translated, it gives CASSEPGLGLIGVNF. The chain uses TRBV7-8 and TRBJ2-3; 8 bases are shared with TRBD2. Germline V lookup: CDR1 SGHVS, CDR2 FQNEAQ. This CDR3 contains 15 residues.

On this clonotype: This could be a read error, since a much larger clone is one nucleotide away. The chain carries TRBV20-1 and TRBJ1-1; D gene unclear. This CDR3 has 13 residues. CDR1 and CDR2 from the germline V gene are DFQATT and SNEGSKA (reference sequence). The CDR3 here is CSAKAWEGTKAFF. The CDR3 DNA reads TGCAGTGCTAAGGCTTGGGAGGGCACTAAAGCTTTCTTT.

The chain recombines TRBV29-1 with TRBJ2-1; D remains unclear. The CDR3 totals 13 residues. V lost 3 bases to trimming and J lost 5 bases, with 11 bases between them. Germline V gene sequence: CDR1 SQVTM, CDR2 ANQGSEA. The CDR3 loop reads CSVDLAGNNEQFF. CDR3 bases: TGCAGCGTTGATTTGGCAGGCAACAATGAGCAGTTCTTC.

This clonotype came up a few times. The rearrangement links TRBV5-1 to TRBJ2-4; no definite D call. Per the germline V gene, CDR1 is SGHRS and CDR2 is YFSETQ. This CDR3 is built from 11 residues. In nucleotides, the CDR3 is TGCCGACCGTGGTGCAAAAACATTCAGTACTTC. Its translation: CRPWCKNIQYF.

The chain couples TRBV5-1 to TRBJ2-4, with D unresolved. Per the germline V gene, CDR1 is SGHRS and CDR2 is YFSETQ. The V and J ends lost 0 bases and 8 bases respectively, with 12 bases between them. The CDR3 has 14 residues. The CDR3 nucleotides read TGCGCCAGCAGCTTGGAGGCTAATAAGGACATTCAGTACTTC. This gives the protein CASSLEANKDIQYF.

The V call is TRBV28, the J call TRBJ2-7, with D uncertain. The CDR3 extends over 12 amino acids. V lost 3 bases and J 4 bases, leaving 7 bases between the germline ends. CDR1 is MDHEN, CDR2 SYDVKM, per germline. CDR3 loop: CASSFSRYEQYF. DNA for the CDR3: TGTGCCAGCAGTTTTTCCCGATACGAGCAGTACTTC.

J is TRBJ1-3 and V is TRBV9; 7 bases agree with TRBD1. Germline-derived CDR1 and CDR2 are SGDLS and YYNGEE. The CDR3 has 15 amino acids. Trimming removed 0 bases from V and 4 bases from J; junction bases left unmatched: 4. The CDR3 here is CASSVGPGGGNTIYF. The DNA of the CDR3 is TGTGCCAGCAGCGTAGGCCCAGGGGGAGGAAACACCATATATTTT.

In this sample, this clonotype turned up many times. The chain combines TRBV9 with TRBJ2-3; 7 bases match TRBD2. Losses at the gene ends were 4 bases for V and 0 bases for J; bases not matched to a gene: 20. The CDR3 is made up of 20 amino acids. From germline, CDR1 is SGDLS and CDR2 YYNGEE. The DNA for the CDR3 is TGTGCCAGCAGCCCCCAGAAAAAGGGGTCTAGCGGCCATAGCACAGATACGCAGTATTTT. Its protein product is CASSPQKKGSSGHSTDTQYF. Using reference TRBV9 and TRBJ2-3 for the parts outside the CDR3, the full variable domain is DSGVTQTPKHLITATGQRVTLRCSPRSGDLSVYWYQQSLDQGLQFLIQYYNGEERAKGNILERFSAQQFPDLHSELNLSSLELGDSALYFCASSPQKKGSSGHSTDTQYFGPGTRLTVL.

At least ten counts were recorded for this clonotype. The V call is TRBV20-1, the J call TRBJ2-7; 10 bases match TRBD2. CDR3 length: 15 amino acids. Germline CDR1 DFQATT, CDR2 SNEGSKA (reference sequence). The V and J ends lost 6 bases and 3 bases, in that order; junction bases with no gene match: 11. Here the CDR3 reads CSAVSGLAGDYEQYF. In DNA form, the CDR3 reads TGCAGTGCCGTCTCTGGTCTAGCGGGAGACTACGAGCAGTACTTC.

In its sample, this clonotype was seen a few times. The V call is TRBV19, the J call TRBJ2-1; the match to TRBD2 covers 7 bases. Germline assignment: CDR1 LNHDA and CDR2 SQIVND (reference sequence). V shed 5 bases and J 0 bases; nucleotides not matched to a gene: 16. CDR3 length: 19 residues. The CDR3 here is CASSPSGLSRGSSYNEQFF. The CDR3 bases are TGTGCCAGTAGTCCTTCGGGTCTTAGCCGCGGGAGCTCCTACAATGAGCAGTTCTTC.

This clonotype was observed once. The gene calls are TRBV3-1 and TRBJ2-5; unclear D gene. The CDR3 spans 15 residues. V was shortened by 1 base and J by 5 bases, with 14 bases between the two germline ends. Germline V gene data show CDR1 as LGHDT and CDR2 as YNNKEL (reference sequence). CDR3 protein: CASSQVISILETQYF. CDR3 nucleotide sequence: TGTGCCAGCAGCCAAGTGATTTCGATCTTGGAGACCCAGTACTTC.

This clonotype was seen ten or more times. The J gene is TRBJ2-7, the V gene TRBV20-1, with D hard to call. Germline CDR1 and CDR2: DFQATT and SNEGSKA (reference sequence). This CDR3 region has 11 residues. Trimming took 0 bases from V and 10 from J, leaving 10 bases between them. The CDR3 region is CSAREGYLQYF. Written as DNA, the CDR3 is TGCAGTGCTAGAGAGGGCTACCTACAGTACTTC.

This chain joins TRBV7-6 and TRBJ2-1; unclear D gene. V was cut by 1 base and J by 9 bases, with 16 bases left in between. Germline CDR1 is SGHVS and CDR2 is FNYEAQ. The CDR3 extends over 15 amino acids. CDR3 protein: CASSLDAALASEQFF. The CDR3 DNA follows: TGTGCCAGCAGCTTAGATGCAGCACTGGCAAGTGAGCAGTTCTTC.

The chain combines TRBV9 with TRBJ2-2; D might be TRBD2 (6 bases). From germline, CDR1 is SGDLS and CDR2 YYNGEE. With 4 bases removed from V and 3 bases from J, the gap between germline ends came to 13 bases. This CDR3 spans 15 amino acids. DNA for the CDR3: TGTGCCAGCAGCAGGGAGGCCGGGGACACCGGGGAGCTGTTTTTT. Protein product: CASSREAGDTGELFF.

This clonotype has only a few counts. The chain carries TRBV2 and TRBJ1-2; D is perhaps TRBD1 (5 bases). The CDR3 runs to 17 residues. Trimming pared 4 bases from V and 5 bases from J, leaving 23 bases between. Germline V CDR1 and CDR2: SNHLY, FYNNEI. The CDR3, as DNA: TGTGCCAGCAGTGTCATCCCCTCCGGGGATAGGGGATATGGCTACACCTTC. Protein product: CASSVIPSGDRGYGYTF.

In its sample, this clonotype was seen many times. This chain connects TRBV5-5 to TRBJ2-5; TRBD2 might be the D (7 bases). Per the germline V gene, CDR1 is SGHKS and CDR2 is YYEKEE (reference sequence). With 6 bases removed from V and 4 bases from J, the gap between germline ends came to 16 bases. This CDR3 has 14 residues. The DNA for the CDR3 is TGTGCCAGCATAGTGGGAGGGGGACTAGAGACCCAGTACTTC. As protein: CASIVGGGLETQYF.

V is TRBV9 and J is TRBJ2-6, with 7 nucleotides matching TRBD1. From germline, CDR1 is SGDLS and CDR2 YYNGEE. The CDR3 length is 16 residues. With 5 bases clipped from V and 2 bases from J, the junction kept 7 bases outside the gene matches. This chain's CDR3 is CASSRTGTAGANVLTF. The CDR3 DNA reads TGTGCCAGCAGTCGAACCGGGACAGCTGGGGCCAACGTCCTGACTTTC.